Here is one TCR beta chain with its context. This sample was taken from a study of T cell changes during pregnancy in multiple sclerosis. Looked up from germline, CDR1 is SGHTA and CDR2 is FQGTGA. This CDR3 region has 15 residues. V lost 5 bases to trimming and J lost 2 bases; unmatched junction nucleotides: 4. Method: immunoSEQ multiplex PCR; TCRdb's copy keeps in-frame clones and lacks some. The sample has some 74,000 clones; about nine tenths are singletons. The TCR was taken from a female donor in good health, enrolled as a control in a pregnancy study. V gene TRBV7-3 combines with J gene TRBJ2-2; TRBD2 agrees at 8 bases. Sequenced material: peripheral blood, taken after pregnancy. CDR3 nucleotide sequence: TGTGCCAGCAGCGCGACTAGCGTAAACACCGGGGAGCTGTTTTTT. Its protein product is CASSATSVNTGELFF.